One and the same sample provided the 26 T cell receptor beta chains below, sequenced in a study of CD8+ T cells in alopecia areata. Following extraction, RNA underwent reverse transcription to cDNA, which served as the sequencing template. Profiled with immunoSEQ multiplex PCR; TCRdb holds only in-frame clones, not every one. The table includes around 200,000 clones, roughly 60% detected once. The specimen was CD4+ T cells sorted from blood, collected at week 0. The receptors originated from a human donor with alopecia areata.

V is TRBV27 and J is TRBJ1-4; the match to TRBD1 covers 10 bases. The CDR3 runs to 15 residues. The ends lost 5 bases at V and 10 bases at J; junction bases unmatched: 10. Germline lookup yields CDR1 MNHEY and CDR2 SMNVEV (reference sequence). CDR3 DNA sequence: TGTGCCAGCAGTCCCCGACAGGGGGCCTTGGGAAAACTGTTTTTT. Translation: CASSPRQGALGKLFF.

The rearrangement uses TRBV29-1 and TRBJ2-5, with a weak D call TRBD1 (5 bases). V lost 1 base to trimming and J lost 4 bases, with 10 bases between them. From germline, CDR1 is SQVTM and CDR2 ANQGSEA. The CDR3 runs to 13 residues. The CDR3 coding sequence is TGCAGCGTTGAAGGCAGGGTTGCAGAGACCCAGTACTTC. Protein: CSVEGRVAETQYF.

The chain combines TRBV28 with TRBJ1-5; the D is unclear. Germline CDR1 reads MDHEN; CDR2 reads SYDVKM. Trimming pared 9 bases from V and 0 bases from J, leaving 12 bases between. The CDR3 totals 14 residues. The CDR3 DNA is TGTGCCAGTGCTGCACAGCATAGCAATCAGCCCCAGCATTTT. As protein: CASAAQHSNQPQHF.

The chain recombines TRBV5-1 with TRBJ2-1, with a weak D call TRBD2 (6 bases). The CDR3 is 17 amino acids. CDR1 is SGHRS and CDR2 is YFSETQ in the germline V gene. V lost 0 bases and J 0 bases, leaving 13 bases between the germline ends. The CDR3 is CASSLDLGGSSYNEQFF. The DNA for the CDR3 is TGCGCCAGCAGCTTGGACTTGGGGGGAAGCTCCTACAATGAGCAGTTCTTC.

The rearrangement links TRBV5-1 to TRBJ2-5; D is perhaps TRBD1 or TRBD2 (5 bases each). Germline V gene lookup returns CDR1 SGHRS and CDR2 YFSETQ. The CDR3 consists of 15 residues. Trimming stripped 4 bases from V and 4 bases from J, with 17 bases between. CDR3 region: CASSPITRGAETQYF. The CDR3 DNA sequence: TGCGCCAGCAGCCCAATAACTCGGGGCGCAGAGACCCAGTACTTC.

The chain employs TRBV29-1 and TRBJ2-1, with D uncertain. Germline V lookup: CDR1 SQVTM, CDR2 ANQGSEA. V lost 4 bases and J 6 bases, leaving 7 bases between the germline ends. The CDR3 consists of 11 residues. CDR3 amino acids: CSVADVNEQFF. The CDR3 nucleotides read TGCAGCGTTGCGGACGTCAATGAGCAGTTCTTC.

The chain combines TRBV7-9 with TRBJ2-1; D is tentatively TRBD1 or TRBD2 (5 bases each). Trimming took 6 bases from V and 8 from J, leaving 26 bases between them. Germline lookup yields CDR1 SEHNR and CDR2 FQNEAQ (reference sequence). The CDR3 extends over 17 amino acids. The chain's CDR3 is CASRHPRGAPNDDEQFF. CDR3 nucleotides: TGTGCCAGCAGACATCCGAGAGGGGCCCCCAACGACGATGAGCAGTTCTTC.

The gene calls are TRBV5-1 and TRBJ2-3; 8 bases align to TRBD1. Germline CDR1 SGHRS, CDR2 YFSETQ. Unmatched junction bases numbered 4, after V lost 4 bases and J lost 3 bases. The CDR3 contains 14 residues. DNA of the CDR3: TGCGCCAGCAGCAAGGGACAGGAGACAGATACGCAGTATTTT. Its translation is CASSKGQETDTQYF. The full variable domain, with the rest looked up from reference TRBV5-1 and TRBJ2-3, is KAGVTQTPRYLIKTRGQQVTLSCSPISGHRSVSWYQQTPGQGLQFLFEYFSETQRNKGNFPGRFSGRQFSNSRSEMNVSTLELGDSALYLCASSKGQETDTQYFGPGTRLTVL.

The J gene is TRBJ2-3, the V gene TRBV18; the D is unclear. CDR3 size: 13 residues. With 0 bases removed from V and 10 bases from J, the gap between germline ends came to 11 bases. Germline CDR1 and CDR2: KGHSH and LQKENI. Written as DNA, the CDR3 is TGTGCCAGCTCACCACCTTCAATGTCGGCGCAGTATTTT. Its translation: CASSPPSMSAQYF.

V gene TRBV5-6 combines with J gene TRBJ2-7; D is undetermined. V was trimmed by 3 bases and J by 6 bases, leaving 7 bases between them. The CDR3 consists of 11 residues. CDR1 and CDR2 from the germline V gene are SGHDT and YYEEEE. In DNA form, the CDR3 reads TGTGCCAGCAGCTCGGCCCGCGAGCAGTACTTC. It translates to CASSSAREQYF.

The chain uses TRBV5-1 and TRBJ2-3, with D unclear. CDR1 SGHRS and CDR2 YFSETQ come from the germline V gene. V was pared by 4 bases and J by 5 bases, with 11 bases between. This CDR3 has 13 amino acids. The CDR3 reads CASSPRSGDTQYF. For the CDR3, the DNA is TGCGCCAGCAGCCCAAGAAGTGGAGATACGCAGTATTTT.

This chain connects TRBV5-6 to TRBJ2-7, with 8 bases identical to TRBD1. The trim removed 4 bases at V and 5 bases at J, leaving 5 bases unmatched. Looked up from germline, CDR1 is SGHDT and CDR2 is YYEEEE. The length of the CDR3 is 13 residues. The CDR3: CASSKDRVDEQYF. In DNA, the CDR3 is TGTGCCAGCAGCAAGGACAGGGTTGACGAGCAGTACTTC.

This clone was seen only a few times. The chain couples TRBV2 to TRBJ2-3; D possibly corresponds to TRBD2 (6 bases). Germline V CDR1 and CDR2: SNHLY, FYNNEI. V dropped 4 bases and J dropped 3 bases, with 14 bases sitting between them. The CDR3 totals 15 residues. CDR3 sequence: CASSAAGLGTDTQYF. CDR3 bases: TGTGCCAGCAGTGCTGCGGGGTTGGGGACAGATACGCAGTATTTT.

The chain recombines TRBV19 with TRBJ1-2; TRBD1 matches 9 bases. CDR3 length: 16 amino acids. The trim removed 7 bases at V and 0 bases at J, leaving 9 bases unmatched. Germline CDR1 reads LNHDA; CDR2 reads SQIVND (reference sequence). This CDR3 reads CASTPRGDRANYGYTF. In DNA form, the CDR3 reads TGTGCCAGTACCCCGAGGGGGGACAGGGCTAACTATGGCTACACCTTC.

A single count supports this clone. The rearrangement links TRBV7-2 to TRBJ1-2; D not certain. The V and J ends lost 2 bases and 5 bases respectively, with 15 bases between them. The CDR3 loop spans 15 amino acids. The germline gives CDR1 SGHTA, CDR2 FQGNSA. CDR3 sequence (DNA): TGTGCCAGCAGCTTAATAGGCCGAGAACTATATGGCTACACCTTC. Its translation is CASSLIGRELYGYTF. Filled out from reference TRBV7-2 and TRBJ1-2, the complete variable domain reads GAGVSQSPSNKVTEKGKDVELRCDPISGHTALYWYRQSLGQGLEFLIYFQGNSAPDKSGLPSDRFSAERTGGSVSTLTIQRTQQEDSAVYLCASSLIGRELYGYTFGSGTRLTVV.

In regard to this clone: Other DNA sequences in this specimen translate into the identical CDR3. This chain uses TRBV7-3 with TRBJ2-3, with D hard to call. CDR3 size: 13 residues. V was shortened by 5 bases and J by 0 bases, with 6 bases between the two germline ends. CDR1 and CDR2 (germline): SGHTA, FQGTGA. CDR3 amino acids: CASSLSSTDTQYF. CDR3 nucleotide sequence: TGTGCCAGCAGCCTGTCAAGCACAGATACGCAGTATTTT.

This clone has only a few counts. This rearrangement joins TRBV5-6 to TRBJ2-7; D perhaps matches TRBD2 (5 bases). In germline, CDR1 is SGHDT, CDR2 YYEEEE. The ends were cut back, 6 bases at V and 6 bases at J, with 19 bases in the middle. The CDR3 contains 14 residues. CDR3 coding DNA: TGTGCCAGCAACATCCTGGGATCGGGGTTCGAGCAGTACTTC. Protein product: CASNILGSGFEQYF.

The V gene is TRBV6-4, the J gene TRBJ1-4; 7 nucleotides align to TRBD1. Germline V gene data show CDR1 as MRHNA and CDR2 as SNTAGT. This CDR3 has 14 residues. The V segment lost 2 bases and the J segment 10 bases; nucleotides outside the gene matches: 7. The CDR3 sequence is CASSDRAGGGKLFF. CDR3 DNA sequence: TGTGCCAGCAGTGACCGGGCAGGGGGGGGAAAACTGTTTTTT.

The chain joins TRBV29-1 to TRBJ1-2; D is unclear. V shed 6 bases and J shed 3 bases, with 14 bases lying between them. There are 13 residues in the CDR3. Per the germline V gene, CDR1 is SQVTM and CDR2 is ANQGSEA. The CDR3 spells CSVAERSHYGYTF. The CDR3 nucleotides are TGCAGCGTGGCGGAAAGAAGCCACTATGGCTACACCTTC.

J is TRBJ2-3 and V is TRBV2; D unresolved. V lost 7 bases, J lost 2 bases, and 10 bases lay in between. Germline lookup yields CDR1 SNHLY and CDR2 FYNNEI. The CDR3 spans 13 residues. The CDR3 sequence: CASKSPFTDTQYF. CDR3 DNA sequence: TGTGCCAGCAAAAGTCCATTCACAGATACGCAGTATTTT.

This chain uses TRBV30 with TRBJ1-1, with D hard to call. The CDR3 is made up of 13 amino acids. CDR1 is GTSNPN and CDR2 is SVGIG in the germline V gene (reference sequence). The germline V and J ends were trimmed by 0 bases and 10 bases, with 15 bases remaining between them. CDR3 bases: TGTGCCTGGAGTGTATCTTCCCGGGCGAGAGCTTTCTTT. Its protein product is CAWSVSSRARAFF.

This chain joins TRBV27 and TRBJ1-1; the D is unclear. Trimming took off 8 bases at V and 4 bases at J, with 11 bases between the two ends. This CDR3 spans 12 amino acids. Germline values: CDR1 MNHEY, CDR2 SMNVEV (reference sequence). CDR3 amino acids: CASDVGVTEAFF. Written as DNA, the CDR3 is TGTGCCAGCGATGTCGGAGTCACTGAAGCTTTCTTT.

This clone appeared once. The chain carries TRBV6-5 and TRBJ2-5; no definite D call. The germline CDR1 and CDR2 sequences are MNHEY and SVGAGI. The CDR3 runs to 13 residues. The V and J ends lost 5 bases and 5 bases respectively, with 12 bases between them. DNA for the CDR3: TGTGCCAGCAGTCCCGGACGTGGGGAGACCCAGTACTTC. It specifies CASSPGRGETQYF.

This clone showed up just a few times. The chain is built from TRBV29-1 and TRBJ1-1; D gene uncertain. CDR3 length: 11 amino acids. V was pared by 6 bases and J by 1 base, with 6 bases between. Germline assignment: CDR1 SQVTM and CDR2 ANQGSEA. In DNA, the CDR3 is TGCAGCGTGAATAAGAACACTGAAGCTTTCTTT. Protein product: CSVNKNTEAFF.

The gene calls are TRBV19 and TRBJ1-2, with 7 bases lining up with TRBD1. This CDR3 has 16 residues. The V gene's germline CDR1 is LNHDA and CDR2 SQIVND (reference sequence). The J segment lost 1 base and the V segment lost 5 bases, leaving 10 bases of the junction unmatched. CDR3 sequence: CASSPSRNRGNYGYTF. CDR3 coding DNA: TGTGCCAGTAGTCCCTCTCGGAACAGGGGTAACTATGGCTACACCTTC.

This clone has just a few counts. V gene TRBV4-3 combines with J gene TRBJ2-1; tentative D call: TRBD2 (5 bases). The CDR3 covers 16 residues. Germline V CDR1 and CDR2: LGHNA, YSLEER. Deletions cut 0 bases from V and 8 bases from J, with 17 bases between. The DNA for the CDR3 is TGCGCCAGCAGCCAAGACGCGGGCCGCTCGTCTGATGAGCAGTTCTTC. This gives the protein CASSQDAGRSSDEQFF.